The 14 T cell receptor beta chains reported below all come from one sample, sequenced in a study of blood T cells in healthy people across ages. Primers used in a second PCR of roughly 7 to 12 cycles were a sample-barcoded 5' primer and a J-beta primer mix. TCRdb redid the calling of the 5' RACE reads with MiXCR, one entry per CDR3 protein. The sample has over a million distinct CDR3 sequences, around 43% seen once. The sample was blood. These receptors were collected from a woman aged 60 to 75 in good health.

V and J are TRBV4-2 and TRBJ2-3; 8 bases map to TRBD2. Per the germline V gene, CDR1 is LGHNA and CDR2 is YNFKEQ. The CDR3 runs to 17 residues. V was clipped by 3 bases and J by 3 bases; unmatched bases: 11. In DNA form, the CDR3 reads TGTGCCAGCAGCCATGAGGCTAGCGGCGGGAGGACAGATACGCAGTATTTT. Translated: CASSHEASGGRTDTQYF.

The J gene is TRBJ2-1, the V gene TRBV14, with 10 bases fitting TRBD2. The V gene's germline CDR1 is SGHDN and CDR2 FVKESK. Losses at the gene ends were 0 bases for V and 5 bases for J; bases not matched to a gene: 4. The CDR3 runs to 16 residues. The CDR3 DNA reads TGTGCCAGCAGCCAAGATCGTACTAGCGGGAACAATGAGCAGTTCTTC. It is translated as CASSQDRTSGNNEQFF.

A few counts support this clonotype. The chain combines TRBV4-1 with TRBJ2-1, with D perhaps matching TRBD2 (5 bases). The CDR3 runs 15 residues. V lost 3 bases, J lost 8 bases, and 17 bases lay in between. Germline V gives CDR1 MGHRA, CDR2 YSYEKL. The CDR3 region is CASSQANLARDEQFF. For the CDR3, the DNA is TGCGCCAGCAGCCAGGCTAACTTAGCGAGGGATGAGCAGTTCTTC.

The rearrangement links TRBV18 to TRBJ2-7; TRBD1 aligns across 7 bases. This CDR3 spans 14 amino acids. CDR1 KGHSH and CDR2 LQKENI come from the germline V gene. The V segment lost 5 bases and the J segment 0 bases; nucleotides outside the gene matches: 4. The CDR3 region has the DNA TGTGCCAGCTCAGGGACAGTAGTCTCCTACGAGCAGTACTTC. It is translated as CASSGTVVSYEQYF.

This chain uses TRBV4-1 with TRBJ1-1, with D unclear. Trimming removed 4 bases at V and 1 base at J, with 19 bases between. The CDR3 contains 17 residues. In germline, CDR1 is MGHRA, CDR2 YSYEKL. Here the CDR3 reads CASSPPPTARTNTEAFF. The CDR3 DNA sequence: TGCGCCAGCAGCCCACCACCGACGGCACGGACGAACACTGAAGCTTTCTTT.

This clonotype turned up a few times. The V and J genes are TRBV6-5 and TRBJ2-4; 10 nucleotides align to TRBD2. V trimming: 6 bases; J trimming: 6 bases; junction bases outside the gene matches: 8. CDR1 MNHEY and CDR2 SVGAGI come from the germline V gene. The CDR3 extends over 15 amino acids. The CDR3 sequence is CASSNSGRLGNIQYF. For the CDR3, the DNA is TGTGCCAGCAGCAATAGCGGGAGGCTGGGAAACATTCAGTACTTC.

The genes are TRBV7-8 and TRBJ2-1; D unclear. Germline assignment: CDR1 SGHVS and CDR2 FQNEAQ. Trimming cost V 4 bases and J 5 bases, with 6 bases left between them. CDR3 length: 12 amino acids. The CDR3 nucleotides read TGTGCCAGCAGCTCTATCAACAATGAGCAGTTCTTC. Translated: CASSSINNEQFF. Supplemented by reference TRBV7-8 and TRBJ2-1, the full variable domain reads GAGVSQSPRYKVAKRGQDVALRCDPISGHVSLFWYQQALGQGPEFLTYFQNEAQLDKSGLPSDRFFAERPEGSVSTLKIQRTQQEDSAVYLCASSSINNEQFFGPGTRLTVL.

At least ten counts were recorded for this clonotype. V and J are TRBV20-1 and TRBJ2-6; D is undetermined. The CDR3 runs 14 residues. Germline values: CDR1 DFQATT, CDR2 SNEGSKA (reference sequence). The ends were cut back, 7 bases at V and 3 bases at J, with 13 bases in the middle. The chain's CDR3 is CSVAPRVGANVLTF. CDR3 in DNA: TGCAGTGTCGCACCTCGAGTTGGGGCCAACGTCCTGACTTTC.

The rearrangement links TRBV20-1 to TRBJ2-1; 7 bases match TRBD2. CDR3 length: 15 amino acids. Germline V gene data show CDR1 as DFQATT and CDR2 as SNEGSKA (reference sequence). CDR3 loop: CSPIETAGAYDEQFF. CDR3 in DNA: TGCAGCCCAATCGAGACGGCGGGAGCGTACGATGAGCAGTTCTTC.

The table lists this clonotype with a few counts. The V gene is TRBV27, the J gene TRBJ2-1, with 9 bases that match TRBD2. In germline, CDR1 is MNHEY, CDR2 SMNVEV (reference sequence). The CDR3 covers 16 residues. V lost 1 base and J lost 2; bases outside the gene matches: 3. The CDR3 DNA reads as TGTGCCAGCAGTTTATTAGCGGGAGCTGCCTACAATGAGCAGTTCTTC. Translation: CASSLLAGAAYNEQFF.

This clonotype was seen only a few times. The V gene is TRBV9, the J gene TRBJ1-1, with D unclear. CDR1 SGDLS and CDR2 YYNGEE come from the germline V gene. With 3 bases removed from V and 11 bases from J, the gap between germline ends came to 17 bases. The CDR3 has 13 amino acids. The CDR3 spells CASSGLGRYEAFF. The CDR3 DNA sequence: TGTGCCAGCAGCGGTTTGGGCAGGTACGAGGCTTTCTTT.

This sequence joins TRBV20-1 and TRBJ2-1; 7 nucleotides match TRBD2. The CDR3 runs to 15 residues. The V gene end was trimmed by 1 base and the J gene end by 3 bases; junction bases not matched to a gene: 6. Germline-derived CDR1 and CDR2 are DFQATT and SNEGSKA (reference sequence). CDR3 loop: CSARGGWTSYNEQFF. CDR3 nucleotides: TGCAGTGCTAGAGGAGGTTGGACTAGCTACAATGAGCAGTTCTTC.

The CDR3 coding sequence is TGCAGTGCTAGAGGGGGACTAGCGGGAATTTTCGATTCGCAGTATTTT. Its protein is CSARGGLAGIFDSQYF. The chain carries TRBV20-1 and TRBJ2-3; 13 positions agree with TRBD2. Trimming took 1 base from V and 10 from J; bases not matched to a gene: 11. In germline, CDR1 is DFQATT, CDR2 SNEGSKA (reference sequence). The CDR3 has 16 residues.

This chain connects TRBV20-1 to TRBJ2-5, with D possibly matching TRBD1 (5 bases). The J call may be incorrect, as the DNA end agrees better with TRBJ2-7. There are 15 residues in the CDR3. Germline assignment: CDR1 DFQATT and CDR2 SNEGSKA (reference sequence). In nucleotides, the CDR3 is TGCAGTGCCGATTCGACAGCTATCAGCTCCTACGAGCAGTACTTC. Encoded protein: CSADSTAISSYEQYF.